These T cell receptor beta chains were read from a single sample in a study of T cells in Graves' hyperthyroidism and ophthalmopathy. TCRdb reprocessed the multiplex PCR reads via MiXCR and lists one record per CDR3 protein. The top ten hold roughly 13% of the sample, which has a few hundred thousand distinct CDR3 sequences, less than 20% seen once. The source material was blood. Receptors originate from a woman aged 18-30 years with Graves' hyperthyroidism. The CDR3 runs from the conserved cysteine through the conserved F or W. Fields, in order: V gene, D gene, J gene, clone size, CDR3 DNA, CDR3 protein. D genes are given only for firm matches. Where a row states a size, it is once, few, many or the class of an expanded clone; other rows omit it.

TRBV20-1	TRBD1	TRBJ2-3	many	TGCAGTGCCACTAGAACAGGGGGCCTTAGCACAGATACGCAGTATTTT	CSATRTGGLSTDTQYF
TRBV28	.	TRBJ1-4	few	TGTGCCAGAAAACGGACGACAACTAATGAAAAACTGTTTTTT	CARKRTTTNEKLFF
TRBV28	.	TRBJ2-7	many	TGTGCCAGCAGTTCATCAGACACAACCTACGAGCAGTACTTC	CASSSSDTTYEQYF
TRBV7-2	TRBD2	TRBJ2-1	few	TGTGCCAGTCGACTAGCGGGAGGGTGGAATGAGCAGTTCTTC	CASRLAGGWNEQFF
TRBV20-1	TRBD1	TRBJ2-3	many	TGCAGTGCTAGACCCCTCCTGACAGGGACCAGGGATACGCAGTATTTT	CSARPLLTGTRDTQYF
TRBV4-2	.	TRBJ2-7	.	TGTGCCAGCAGCCTTCGGGACGGTGTCTACGAGCAGTACTTC	CASSLRDGVYEQYF
TRBV5-1	TRBD1	TRBJ2-7	many	TGCGCCAGCAGCTATGAGGGGACAGGGGGCGAGCAGTACTTC	CASSYEGTGGEQYF
TRBV24-1	TRBD1	TRBJ2-3	many	TGTGCCACCAGAGGAACAGGGGGCGGAGAAGATACGCAGTATTTT	CATRGTGGGEDTQYF
TRBV6-1	.	TRBJ1-1	many	TGTGCCAGCAGTCCCCCAGGGTTAAACACTGAAGCTTTCTTT	CASSPPGLNTEAFF
TRBV20-1	.	TRBJ1-1	many	TGCAGTGCTGTAACCGGAAGGGCTGAAGCTTTCTTT	CSAVTGRAEAFF
TRBV4-2	TRBD1	TRBJ1-2	few	TGTGCCAGCAGCCAAGAATCGACAGGGAACTATGGCTACACCTTC	CASSQESTGNYGYTF
TRBV12-3/TRBV12-4	TRBD1	TRBJ2-4	few	TGTGCCAGCAGTCCCGGGACAGGGCGATTCGACATTCAGTACTTC	CASSPGTGRFDIQYF
TRBV25-1	.	TRBJ1-3	once	TGTGCCAGCAGTGAACAAAGGGTATCCGGAAACACCATATATTTT	CASSEQRVSGNTIYF
TRBV7-2	.	TRBJ1-2	.	TGTGCCAGCAGCCCAGTCGGGGGGGAGGAGGGCTACACCTTC	CASSPVGGEEGYTF